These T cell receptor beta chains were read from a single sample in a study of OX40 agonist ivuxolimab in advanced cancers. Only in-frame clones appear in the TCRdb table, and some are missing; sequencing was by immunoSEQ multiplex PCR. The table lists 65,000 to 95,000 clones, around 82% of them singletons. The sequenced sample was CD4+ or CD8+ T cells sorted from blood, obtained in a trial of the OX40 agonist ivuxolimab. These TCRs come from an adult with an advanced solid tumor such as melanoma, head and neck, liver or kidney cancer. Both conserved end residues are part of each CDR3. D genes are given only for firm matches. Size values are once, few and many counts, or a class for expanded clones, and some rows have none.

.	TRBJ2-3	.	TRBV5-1	CASSVGQGLDTQYF	TGCGCCAGCAGCGTGGGCCAAGGGCTGGATACGCAGTATTTT
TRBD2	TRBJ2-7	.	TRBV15	CATSAPLAGGDEQYF	TGTGCCACCAGCGCGCCGCTAGCGGGAGGCGACGAGCAGTACTTC
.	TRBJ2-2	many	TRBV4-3	CASSQDPRDNRLFF	TGCGCCAGCAGCCAAGACCCGCGGGACAACAGGCTGTTTTTT
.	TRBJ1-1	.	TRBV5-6	CASSLLTANTEAFF	TGTGCCAGCAGCTTGCTCACAGCGAACACTGAAGCTTTCTTT
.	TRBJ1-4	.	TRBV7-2	CASSSSGTSNEKLFF	TGTGCCAGCAGCTCTAGCGGGACATCTAATGAAAAACTGTTTTTT
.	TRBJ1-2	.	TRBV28	CASSLLQLGYGYTF	TGTGCCAGCAGTTTACTACAGCTCGGCTATGGCTACACCTTC
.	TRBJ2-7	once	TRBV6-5	CASSYGRGPFEQYF	TGTGCCAGCAGTTACGGCAGGGGTCCTTTCGAGCAGTACTTC
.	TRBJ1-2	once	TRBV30	CAWIRWDNGYTF	TGTGCCTGGATTAGATGGGATAATGGCTACACCTTC
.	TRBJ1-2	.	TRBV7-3	CASSYAPGSGYTF	TGTGCCAGCAGCTATGCGCCAGGGTCTGGCTACACCTTC
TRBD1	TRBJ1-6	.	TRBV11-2	CASSLEDRGFSPLHF	TGTGCCAGCAGCCTAGAGGACAGGGGGTTCTCCCCCCTCCACTTT
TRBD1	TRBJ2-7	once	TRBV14	CASSLRPGTGLVEQYF	TGTGCCAGCAGCCTGCGACCGGGGACAGGGCTTGTCGAGCAGTACTTC
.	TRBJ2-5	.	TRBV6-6	CASTPAGTLQETQYF	TGTGCCAGCACCCCAGCCGGGACTCTCCAAGAGACCCAGTACTTC
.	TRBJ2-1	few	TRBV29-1	CSASAKWGKFIDNEQFF	TGCAGTGCGTCAGCGAAATGGGGAAAATTTATCGATAATGAGCAGTTCTTC
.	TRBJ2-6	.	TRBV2	CASSEWLSGANVLTF	TGTGCCAGCAGTGAGTGGCTCTCTGGGGCCAACGTCCTGACTTTC
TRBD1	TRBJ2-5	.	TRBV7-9	CASSFQRRTGGGRETQYF	TGTGCCAGCAGCTTCCAACGACGGACAGGGGGCGGACGGGAGACCCAGTACTTC
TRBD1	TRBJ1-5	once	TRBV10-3	CATHDQRQGGQPQHF	TGTGCCACCCACGACCAACGACAGGGCGGTCAGCCCCAGCATTTT
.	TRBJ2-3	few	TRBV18	CASSPQRPGSGTDTQYF	TGTGCCAGCTCACCCCAACGGCCAGGGTCTGGCACAGATACGCAGTATTTT
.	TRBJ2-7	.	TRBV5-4	CASSLAGRSYEQYF	TGTGCCAGCAGCTTGGCTGGGAGATCCTACGAGCAGTACTTC
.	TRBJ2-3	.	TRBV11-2	CASGTGEVTSTDTQYF	TGTGCCAGCGGCACGGGGGAGGTAACTAGCACAGATACGCAGTATTTT
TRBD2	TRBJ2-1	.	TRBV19	CASSIDLGTSGIYNEQFF	TGTGCCAGTAGTATAGATCTGGGGACTAGCGGAATCTACAATGAGCAGTTCTTC
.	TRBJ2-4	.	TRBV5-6	CASSRGYRNIQYF	TGTGCCAGCAGCAGAGGATACAGGAACATTCAGTACTTC
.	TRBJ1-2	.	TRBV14	CASSQEGRADYGYTF	TGTGCCAGCAGCCAAGAGGGCAGGGCCGACTATGGCTACACCTTC
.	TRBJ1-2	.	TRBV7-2	CASSLAPAASNYGYTF	TGTGCCAGCAGCTTAGCCCCGGCAGCCTCTAACTATGGCTACACCTTC
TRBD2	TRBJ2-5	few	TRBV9	CASSLGTSGGAIETQYF	TGTGCCAGCAGCCTGGGGACTAGCGGGGGGGCGATAGAGACCCAGTACTTC
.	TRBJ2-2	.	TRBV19	CASSVGHPGTGELFF	TGTGCCAGTAGTGTGGGACACCCGGGCACCGGGGAGCTGTTTTTT
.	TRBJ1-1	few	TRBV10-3	CAISGDLNTEAFF	TGTGCCATCAGTGGAGATTTGAACACTGAAGCTTTCTTT
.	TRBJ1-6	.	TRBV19	CASRLRNIYNSPLHF	TGTGCCAGTAGGTTGAGGAATATCTATAATTCACCCCTCCACTTT
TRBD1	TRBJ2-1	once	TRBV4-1	CASSQRGQGAGNEQFF	TGCGCCAGCAGCCAACGTGGACAGGGGGCGGGCAATGAGCAGTTCTTC